This T cell receptor beta chain was captured by sequencing in a study of T cell repertoires in urothelial bladder cancer (dated by TCRdb to 2018 to 2020). At the level of the whole study: Of the roughly 12 resected lesions, three were clinically staged as cT0, three as cTa, three as cT1 and three as cT2 or greater. TCR repertoire clonality in bladder tumors was compared with TCR repertoire clonality in benign bladder inflammation. A total of twelve patients who had bladder lesions and were undergoing transurethral resection were prospectively identified. Eleven to twelve resected bladder lesions were studied, comprising urothelial carcinoma (UC+) and benign (UC-) specimens. The paper's findings and limits, for the study overall: Median tumor infiltrating lymphocyte percentage was more than 1.5% in carcinoma specimens and approximately 13% in benign specimens. In carcinoma specimens, up to roughly 15% of infiltrating lymphocytes were accounted for by a single T-cell clone, compared with more than 1.5% in benign specimens. Urothelial carcinoma specimens contained fewer T cells than benign specimens, with a median of about 5,800 versus 28,000.

The TCR beta chain CDR3 region was sequenced with the immunoSEQ assay. From the authors' description of their analysis: For each specimen, the T-cell fraction, clonal dominance, and maximum TCR clone frequency were calculated. What TCRdb holds here is the immuneACCESS table cut down to in-frame rearrangements. Part of the clones is not present; checked against another copy, under half of the missing clones reflect an unresolved V gene, and the others are unexplained. D and trimming were read from the DNA, whereas the V and J calls and clone size are those reported in that table. The sample table contains a few thousand clones; only one count was recorded for about 75% of them. 10% of the sample goes to the ten largest clones. For this clone: This clone's antigen is unknown. No qualities accompany the bases; no much larger clone lies one base away.

Sequences KGHSH (CDR1) and LQKENI (CDR2) are obtained from the germline V gene. From its cysteine to its phenylalanine, the CDR3 spans 14 amino acids. The kept DNA is CDR3 alone, 42 bases in frame from the first base. V and J are trimmed by 3 bases and 5 bases, and the gene matches miss 2 bases of the junction. Bladder lesion specimens were collected at transurethral resection and stored at -80C. DNA was extracted from bladder specimens collected at transurethral resection. The rearrangement joined TRBV18 to TRBJ1-4; TRBD1 aligns with 8 central bases. This receptor was obtained from a human donor with urothelial carcinoma. The source material was tumor-infiltrating cells from bladder cancer. The nucleotide sequence is given as TGTGCCAGCTCACCGGGACAGGAGAATGAAAAACTGTTTTTT. The resulting protein is CASSPGQENEKLFF.